The entry that follows covers one T cell receptor (beta chain) sequence. This record belongs to a study of PD-L1 blockade in urothelial cancer. Study context: Among blood samples, the median T cell count was approximately 140,000.

The V gene lost 0 bases and the J gene lost 2 bases, with 8 bases spanning the gap. Germline V lookup: CDR1 MNHEY, CDR2 SMNVEV (reference sequence). The CDR3 totals 14 residues. Time point denoted: pretreatment peripheral blood. It was locally advanced or metastatic urothelial carcinoma that patients had. Profiled with immunoSEQ multiplex PCR; TCRdb holds only in-frame clones, not every one. This sample carries about 52,000 clones, roughly 84% of them seen once, and the ten largest clones take 1% to 1.5%. The source is a middle-aged man with urothelial cancer. Source: PBMCs, taken around atezolizumab (anti-PD-L1) treatment. The chain joins TRBV27 to TRBJ2-7, with D perhaps matching TRBD1 (5 bases). CDR3 nucleotide sequence: TGTGCCAGCAGTTTATCGGACAAACCCTACGAGCAGTACTTC. Amino acids: CASSLSDKPYEQYF.